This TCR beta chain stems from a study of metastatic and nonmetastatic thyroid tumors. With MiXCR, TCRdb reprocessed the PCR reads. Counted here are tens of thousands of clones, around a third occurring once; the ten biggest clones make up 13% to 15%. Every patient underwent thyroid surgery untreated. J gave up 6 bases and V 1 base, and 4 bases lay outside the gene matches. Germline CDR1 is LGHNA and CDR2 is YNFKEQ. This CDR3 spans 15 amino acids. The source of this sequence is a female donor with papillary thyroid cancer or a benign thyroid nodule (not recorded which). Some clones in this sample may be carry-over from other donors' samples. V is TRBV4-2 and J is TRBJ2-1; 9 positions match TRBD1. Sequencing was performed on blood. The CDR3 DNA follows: TGTGCCAGCAGCCAAGGGGGACAGGGAGGCAATGAGCAGTTCTTC. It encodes CASSQGGQGGNEQFF.